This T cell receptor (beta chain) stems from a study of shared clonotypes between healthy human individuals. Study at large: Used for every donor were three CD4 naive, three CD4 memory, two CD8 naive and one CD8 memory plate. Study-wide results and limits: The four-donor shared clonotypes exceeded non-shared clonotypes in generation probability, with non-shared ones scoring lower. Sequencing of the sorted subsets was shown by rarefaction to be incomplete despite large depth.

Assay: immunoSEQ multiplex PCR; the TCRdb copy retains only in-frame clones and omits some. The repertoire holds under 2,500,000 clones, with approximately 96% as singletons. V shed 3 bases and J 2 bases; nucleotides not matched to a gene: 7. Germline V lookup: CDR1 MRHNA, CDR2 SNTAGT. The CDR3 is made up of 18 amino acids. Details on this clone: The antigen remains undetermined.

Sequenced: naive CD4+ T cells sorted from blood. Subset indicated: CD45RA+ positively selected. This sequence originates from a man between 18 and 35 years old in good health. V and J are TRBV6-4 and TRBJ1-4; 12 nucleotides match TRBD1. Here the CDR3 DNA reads TGTGCCAGCAGTGAGATGGGACAGGGGGCTAGCACTAATGAAAAACTGTTTTTT. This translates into CASSEMGQGASTNEKLFF.